This TCR beta chain was captured in a study of shared clonotypes between healthy human individuals. Study-wide points: Non-shared clonotypes displayed generation probabilities falling below those of clonotypes present in all four donors. Generally, naive subsets (rather than memory subsets) showed larger estimated richness.

A note on this clone: The antigen remains undetermined.

CD8 cells classed as naive were CD45RO-negative and positively selected for CCR7, excluding terminally differentiated effector memory CD45RA+ cells. Those who donated, Caucasian adults without exception, all lived in Nashville, Tennessee. The CDR3 runs to 14 residues. Germline V lookup: CDR1 SGHDT, CDR2 YYEEEE. V lost 0 bases, J lost 2 bases, and 6 bases lay in between. TCRdb keeps only in-frame clones here, not all; method: immunoSEQ multiplex PCR. The sample has roughly 2.1 million clones, 90% to 95% seen once. The specimen was naive CD8+ T cells from PBMCs. The J gene is TRBJ1-5, the V gene TRBV5-6; D remains unclear. This receptor was identified in a man younger than 35 in good health. Some clones in this sample may be carry-over from other donors' samples. CDR3 in amino acids: CASSLAGRNQPQHF. The CDR3, as DNA: TGTGCCAGCAGCTTGGCGGGTCGCAATCAGCCCCAGCATTTT.